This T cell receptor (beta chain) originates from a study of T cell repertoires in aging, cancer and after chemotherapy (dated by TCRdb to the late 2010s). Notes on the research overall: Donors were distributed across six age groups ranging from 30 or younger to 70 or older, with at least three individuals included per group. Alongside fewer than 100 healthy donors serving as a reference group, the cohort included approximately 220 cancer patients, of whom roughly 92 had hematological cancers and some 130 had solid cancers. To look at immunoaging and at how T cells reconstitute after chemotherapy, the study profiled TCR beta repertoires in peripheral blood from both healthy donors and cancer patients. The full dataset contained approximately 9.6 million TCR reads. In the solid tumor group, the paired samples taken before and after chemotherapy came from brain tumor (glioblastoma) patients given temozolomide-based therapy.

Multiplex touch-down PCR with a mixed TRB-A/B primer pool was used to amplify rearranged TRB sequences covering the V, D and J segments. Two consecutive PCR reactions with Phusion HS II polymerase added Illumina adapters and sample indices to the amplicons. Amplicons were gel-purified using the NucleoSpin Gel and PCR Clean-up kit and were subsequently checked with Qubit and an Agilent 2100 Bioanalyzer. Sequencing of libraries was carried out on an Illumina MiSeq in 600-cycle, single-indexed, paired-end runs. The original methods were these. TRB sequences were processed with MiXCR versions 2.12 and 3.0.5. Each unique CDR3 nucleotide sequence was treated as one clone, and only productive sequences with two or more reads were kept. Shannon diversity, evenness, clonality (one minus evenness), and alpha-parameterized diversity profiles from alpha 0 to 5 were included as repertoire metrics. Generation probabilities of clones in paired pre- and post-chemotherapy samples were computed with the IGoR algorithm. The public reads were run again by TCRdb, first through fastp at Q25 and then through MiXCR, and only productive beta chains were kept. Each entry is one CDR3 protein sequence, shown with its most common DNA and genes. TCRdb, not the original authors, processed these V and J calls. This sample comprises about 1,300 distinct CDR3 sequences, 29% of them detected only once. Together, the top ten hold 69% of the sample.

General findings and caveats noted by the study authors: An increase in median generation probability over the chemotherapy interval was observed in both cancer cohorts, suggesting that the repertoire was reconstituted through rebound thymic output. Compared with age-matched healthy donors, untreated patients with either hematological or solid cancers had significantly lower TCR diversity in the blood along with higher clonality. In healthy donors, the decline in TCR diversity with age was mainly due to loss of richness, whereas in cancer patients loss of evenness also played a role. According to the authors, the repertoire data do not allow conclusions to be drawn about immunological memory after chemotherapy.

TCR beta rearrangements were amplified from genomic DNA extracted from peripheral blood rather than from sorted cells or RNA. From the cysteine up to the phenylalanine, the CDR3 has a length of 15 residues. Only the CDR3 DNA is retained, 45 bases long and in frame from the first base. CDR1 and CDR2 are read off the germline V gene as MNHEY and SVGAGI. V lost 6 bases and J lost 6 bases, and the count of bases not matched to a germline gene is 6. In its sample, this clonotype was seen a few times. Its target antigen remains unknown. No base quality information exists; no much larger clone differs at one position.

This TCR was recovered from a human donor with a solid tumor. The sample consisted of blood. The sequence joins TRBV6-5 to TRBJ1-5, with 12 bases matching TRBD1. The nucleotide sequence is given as TGTGCCAGCAGCGCCGGGACAGGGGGCTTTCAGCCCCAGCATTTT. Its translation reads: CASSAGTGGFQPQHF.